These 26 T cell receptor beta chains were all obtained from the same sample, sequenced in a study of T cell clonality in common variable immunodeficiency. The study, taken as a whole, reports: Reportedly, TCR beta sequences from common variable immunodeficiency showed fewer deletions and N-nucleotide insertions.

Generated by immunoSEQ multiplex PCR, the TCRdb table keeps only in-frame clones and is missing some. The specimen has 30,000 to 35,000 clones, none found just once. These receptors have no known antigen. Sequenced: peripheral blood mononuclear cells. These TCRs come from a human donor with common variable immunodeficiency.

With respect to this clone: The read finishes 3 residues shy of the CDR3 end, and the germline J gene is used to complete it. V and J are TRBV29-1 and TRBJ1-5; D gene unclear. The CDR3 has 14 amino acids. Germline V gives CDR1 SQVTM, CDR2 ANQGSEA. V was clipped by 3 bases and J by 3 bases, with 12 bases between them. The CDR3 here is CSVEGGGPNQPQHF. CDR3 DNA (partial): TGCAGCGTTGAGGGTGGAGGGCCCAATCAGCCC.

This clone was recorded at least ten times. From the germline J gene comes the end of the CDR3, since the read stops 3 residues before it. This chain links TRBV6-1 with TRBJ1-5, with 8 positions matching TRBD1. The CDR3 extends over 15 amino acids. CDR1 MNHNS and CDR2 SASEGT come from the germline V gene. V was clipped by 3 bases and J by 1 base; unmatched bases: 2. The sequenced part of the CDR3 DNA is TGTGCCAGCAGTGAGCGACAGGGGAGCAATCAGCCC. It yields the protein CASSERQGSNQP. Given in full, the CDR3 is CASSERQGSNQPQHF.

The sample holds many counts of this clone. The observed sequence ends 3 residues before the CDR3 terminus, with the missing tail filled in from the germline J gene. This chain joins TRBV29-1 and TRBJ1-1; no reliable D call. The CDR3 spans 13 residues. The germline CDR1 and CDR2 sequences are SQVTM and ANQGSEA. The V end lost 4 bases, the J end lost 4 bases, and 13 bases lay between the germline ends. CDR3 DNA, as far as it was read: TGCAGCGTTGGAGGCCCGCAAGGCACTGAA. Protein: CSVGGPQGTE. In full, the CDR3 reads CSVGGPQGTEAFF.

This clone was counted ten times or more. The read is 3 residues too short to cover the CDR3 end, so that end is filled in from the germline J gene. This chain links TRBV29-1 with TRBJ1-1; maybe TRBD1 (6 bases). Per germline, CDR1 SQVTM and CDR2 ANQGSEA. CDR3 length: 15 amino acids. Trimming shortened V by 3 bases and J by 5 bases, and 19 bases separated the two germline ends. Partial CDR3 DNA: TGCAGCGTTGACCGGGACGCCGGAAGGGGGACTGAA. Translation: CSVDRDAGRGTE. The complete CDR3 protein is CSVDRDAGRGTEAFF.

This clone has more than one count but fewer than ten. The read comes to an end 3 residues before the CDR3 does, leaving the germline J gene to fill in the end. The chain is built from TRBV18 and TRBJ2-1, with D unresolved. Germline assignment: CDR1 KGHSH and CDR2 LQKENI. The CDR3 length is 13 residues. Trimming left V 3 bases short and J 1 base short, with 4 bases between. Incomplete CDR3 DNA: TGTGCCAGCTCACCTTCGTCCTACAATGAG. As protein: CASSPSSYNE. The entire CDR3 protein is CASSPSSYNEQFF.

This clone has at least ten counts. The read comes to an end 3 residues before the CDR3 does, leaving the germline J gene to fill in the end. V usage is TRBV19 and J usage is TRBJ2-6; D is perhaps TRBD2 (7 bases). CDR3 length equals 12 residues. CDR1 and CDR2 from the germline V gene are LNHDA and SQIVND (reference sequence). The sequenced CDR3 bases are TGTGCCAGTAGTATATTCGGGGGGCTC. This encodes CASSIFGGL. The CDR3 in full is CASSIFGGLLTF.

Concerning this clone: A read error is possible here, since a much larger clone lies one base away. This CDR3 reads CASSPPRPNYGYTF. CDR3 DNA (partial): TGTGCCAGCAGCCCACCGCGTCCAAACTATGGC. The rearrangement links TRBV7-9 to TRBJ1-2; D remains ambiguous. Read coverage stops 3 residues before the CDR3 terminus; the germline J gene supplies the remainder. Germline CDR1 reads SEHNR; CDR2 reads FQNEAQ (reference sequence). This CDR3 has 14 residues. V shed 5 bases and J shed 2 bases, with 12 bases lying between them.

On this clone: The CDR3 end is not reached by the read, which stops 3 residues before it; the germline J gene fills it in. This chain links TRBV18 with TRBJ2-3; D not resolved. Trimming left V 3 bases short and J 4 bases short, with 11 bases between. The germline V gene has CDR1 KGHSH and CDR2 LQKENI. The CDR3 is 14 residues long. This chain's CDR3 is CASSPSLAADTQYF. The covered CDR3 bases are TGTGCCAGCTCACCCTCCCTGGCGGCAGATACG.

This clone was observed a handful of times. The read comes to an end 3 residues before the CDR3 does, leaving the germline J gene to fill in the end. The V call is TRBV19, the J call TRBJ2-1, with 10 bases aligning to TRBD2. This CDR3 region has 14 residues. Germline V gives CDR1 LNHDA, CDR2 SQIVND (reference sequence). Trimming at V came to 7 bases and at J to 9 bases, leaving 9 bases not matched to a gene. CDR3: CASKPLAGAGEQFF. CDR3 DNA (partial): TGTGCCAGTAAACCGCTAGCGGGAGCGGGTGAG.

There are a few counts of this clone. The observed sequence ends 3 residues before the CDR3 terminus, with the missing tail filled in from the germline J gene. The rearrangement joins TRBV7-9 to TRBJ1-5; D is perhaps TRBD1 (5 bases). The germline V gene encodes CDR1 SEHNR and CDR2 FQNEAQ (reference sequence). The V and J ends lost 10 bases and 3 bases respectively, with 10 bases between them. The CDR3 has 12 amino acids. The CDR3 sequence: CATGRHNQPQHF. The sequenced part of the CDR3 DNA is TGTGCCACAGGGCGCCACAATCAGCCC.

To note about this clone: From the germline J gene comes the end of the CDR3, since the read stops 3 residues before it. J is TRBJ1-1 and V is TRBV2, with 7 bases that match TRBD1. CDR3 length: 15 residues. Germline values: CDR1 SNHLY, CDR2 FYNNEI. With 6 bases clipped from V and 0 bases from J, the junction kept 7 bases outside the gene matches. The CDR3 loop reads CASRPRQGLNTEAFF. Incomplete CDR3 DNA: TGTGCCAGCAGGCCCAGACAGGGCCTGAACACTGAA.

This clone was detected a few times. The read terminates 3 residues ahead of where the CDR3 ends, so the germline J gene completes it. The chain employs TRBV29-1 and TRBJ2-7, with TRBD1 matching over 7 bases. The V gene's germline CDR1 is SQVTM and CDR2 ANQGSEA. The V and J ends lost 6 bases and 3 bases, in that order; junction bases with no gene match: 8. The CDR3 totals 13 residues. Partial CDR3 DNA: TGCAGCGTCCGACAGGGTACCAACTACGAG. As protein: CSVRQGTNYE. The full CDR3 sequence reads CSVRQGTNYEQYF.

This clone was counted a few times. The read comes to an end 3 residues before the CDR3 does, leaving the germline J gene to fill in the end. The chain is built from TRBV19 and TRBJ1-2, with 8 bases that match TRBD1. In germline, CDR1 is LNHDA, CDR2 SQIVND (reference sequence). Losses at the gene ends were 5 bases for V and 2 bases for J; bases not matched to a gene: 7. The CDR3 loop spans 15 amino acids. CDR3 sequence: CASSFAGGRNYGYTF. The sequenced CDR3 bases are TGTGCCAGTAGTTTCGCAGGGGGCCGGAACTATGGC.

Partial CDR3 DNA: TGTGCCAGCTCCCCTGCGGGGGCGGTCACAGATACG. Encoded protein: CASSPAGAVTDT. The full CDR3 protein reads CASSPAGAVTDTQYF. The chain combines TRBV18 with TRBJ2-3; possibly TRBD2 for D (7 bases). The read finishes 3 residues shy of the CDR3 end, and the germline J gene is used to complete it. The germline gives CDR1 KGHSH, CDR2 LQKENI. This CDR3 spans 15 amino acids. V dropped 6 bases and J dropped 2 bases, with 15 bases sitting between them.

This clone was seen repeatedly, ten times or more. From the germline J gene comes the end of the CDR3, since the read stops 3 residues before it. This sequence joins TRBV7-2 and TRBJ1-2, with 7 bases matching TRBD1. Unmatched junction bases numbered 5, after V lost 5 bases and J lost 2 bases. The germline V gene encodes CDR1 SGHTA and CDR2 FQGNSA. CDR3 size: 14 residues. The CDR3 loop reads CASSPRTGNYGYTF. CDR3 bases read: TGTGCCAGCAGCCCACGGACAGGAAACTATGGC.

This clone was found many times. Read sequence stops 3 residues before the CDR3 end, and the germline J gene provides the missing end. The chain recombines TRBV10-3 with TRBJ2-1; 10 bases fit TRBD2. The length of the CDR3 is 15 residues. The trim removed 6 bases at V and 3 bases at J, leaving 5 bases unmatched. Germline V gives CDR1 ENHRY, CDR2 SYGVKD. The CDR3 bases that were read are TGTGCCATCAGCTCAGCGGGAGGGATCTACAATGAG. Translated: CAISSAGGIYNE. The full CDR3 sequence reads CAISSAGGIYNEQFF.

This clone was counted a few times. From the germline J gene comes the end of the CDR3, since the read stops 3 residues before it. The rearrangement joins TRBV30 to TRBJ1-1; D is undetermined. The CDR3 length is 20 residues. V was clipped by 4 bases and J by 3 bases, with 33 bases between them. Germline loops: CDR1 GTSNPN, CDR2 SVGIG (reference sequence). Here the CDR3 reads CAWTPRPSIPSPRFYTEAFF. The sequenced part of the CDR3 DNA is TGTGCCTGGACCCCTAGGCCATCCATCCCATCCCCCCGGTTCTACACTGAA. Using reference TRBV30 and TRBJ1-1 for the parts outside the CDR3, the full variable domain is SQTIHQWPATLVQPVGSPLSLECTVEGTSNPNLYWYRQAAGRGLQLLFYSVGIGQISSEVPQNLSASRPQDRQFILSSKKLLLSDSGFYLCAWTPRPSIPSPRFYTEAFFGQGTRLTVV.

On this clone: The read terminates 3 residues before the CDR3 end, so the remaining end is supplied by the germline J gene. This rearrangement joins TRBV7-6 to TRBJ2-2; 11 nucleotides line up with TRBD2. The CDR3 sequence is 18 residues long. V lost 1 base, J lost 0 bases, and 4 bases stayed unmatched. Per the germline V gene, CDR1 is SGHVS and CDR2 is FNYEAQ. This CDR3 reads CASSLGLAGGANTGELFF. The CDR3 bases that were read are TGTGCCAGCAGCTTAGGGCTAGCGGGAGGTGCGAACACCGGGGAG.

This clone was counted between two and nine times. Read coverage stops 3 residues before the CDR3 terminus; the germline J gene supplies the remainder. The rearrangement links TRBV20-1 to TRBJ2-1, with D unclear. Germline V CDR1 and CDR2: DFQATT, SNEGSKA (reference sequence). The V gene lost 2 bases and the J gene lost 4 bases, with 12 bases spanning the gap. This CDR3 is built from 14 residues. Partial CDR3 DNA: TGCAGTGCTAGATCGATGGGCAGGTACAATGAG. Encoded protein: CSARSMGRYNE. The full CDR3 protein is CSARSMGRYNEQFF.

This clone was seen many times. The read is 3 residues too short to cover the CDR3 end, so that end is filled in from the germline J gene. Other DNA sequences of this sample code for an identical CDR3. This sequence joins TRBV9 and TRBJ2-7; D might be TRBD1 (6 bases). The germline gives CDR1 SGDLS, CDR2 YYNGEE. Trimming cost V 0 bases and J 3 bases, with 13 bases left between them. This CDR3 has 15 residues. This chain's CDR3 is CASSVEEGVGYEQYF. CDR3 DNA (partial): TGTGCCAGCAGCGTAGAAGAGGGGGTGGGCTACGAG.

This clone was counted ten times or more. This chain's CDR3 is CASSLASGTDTQYF. The sequenced part of the CDR3 DNA is TGTGCCAGCAGCTTAGCTAGCGGCACAGATACG. This chain joins TRBV7-2 and TRBJ2-3, with D maybe TRBD2 (5 bases). The read terminates 3 residues ahead of where the CDR3 ends, so the germline J gene completes it. Trimming pared 0 bases from V and 1 base from J, leaving 5 bases between. Germline CDR1 reads SGHTA; CDR2 reads FQGNSA. The CDR3 is 14 amino acids.

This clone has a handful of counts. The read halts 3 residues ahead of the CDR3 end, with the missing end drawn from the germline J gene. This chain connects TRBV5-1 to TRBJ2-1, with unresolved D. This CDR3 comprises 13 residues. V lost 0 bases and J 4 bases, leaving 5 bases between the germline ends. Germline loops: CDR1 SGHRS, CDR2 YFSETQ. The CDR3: CASSLGLYNEQFF. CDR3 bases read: TGCGCCAGCAGCTTGGGACTTTACAATGAG.

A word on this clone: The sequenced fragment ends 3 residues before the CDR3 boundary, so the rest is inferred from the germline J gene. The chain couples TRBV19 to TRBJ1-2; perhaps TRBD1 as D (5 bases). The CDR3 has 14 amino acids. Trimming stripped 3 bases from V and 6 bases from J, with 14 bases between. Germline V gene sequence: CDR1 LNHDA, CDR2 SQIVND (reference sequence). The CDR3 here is CASSIRRVDDGYTF. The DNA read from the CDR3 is TGTGCCAGTAGTATCCGCAGGGTGGATGATGGC.

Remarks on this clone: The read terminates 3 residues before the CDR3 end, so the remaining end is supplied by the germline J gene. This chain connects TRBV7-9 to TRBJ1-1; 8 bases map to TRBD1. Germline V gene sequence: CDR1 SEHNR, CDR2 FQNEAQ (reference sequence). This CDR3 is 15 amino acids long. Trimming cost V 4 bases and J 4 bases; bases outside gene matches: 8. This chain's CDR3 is CASSSTTGGSTEAFF. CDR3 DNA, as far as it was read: TGTGCCAGCAGCTCGACAACAGGGGGGAGCACTGAA.

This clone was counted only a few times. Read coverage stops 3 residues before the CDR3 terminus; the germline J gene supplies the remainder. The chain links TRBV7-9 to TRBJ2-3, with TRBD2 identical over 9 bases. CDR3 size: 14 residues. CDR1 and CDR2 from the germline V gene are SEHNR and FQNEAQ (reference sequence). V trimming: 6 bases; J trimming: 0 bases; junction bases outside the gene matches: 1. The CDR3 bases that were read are TGTGCCAGCAGTGGGACTAGCAGCACAGATACG. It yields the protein CASSGTSSTDT. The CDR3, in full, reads CASSGTSSTDTQYF.

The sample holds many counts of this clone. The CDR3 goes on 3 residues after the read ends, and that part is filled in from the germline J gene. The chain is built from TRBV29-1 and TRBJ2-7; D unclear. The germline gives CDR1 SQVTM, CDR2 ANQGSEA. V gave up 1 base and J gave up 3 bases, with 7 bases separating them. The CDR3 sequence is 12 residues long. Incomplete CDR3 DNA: TGCAGCGTTGAAGGGCCCAACTACGAG. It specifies CSVEGPNYE. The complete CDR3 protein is CSVEGPNYEQYF.